This TCR beta chain appears in the sequencing data of a study of cytomegalovirus exposure and HLA in healthy donors. General study results and limits: Segments of the TCR beta V type were, in most cases, productive about 87% or about 30% of the time in an earlier analysis.

Note on this clone: Antigen specificity is unknown.

The PCR had 60 Vbeta and 13 Jbeta primers. Method: immunoSEQ multiplex PCR; TCRdb's copy keeps in-frame clones and lacks some. The sample totals 40,000 to 60,000 clones. Trimming took 5 bases from V and 6 from J; bases not matched to a gene: 10. CDR1 is MNHEY, CDR2 SMNVEV, per germline (reference sequence). The CDR3 is made up of 16 amino acids. This receptor was obtained from a male donor in good health and CMV-seropositive. V is TRBV27 and J is TRBJ2-3, with 11 positions matching TRBD2. Sequencing was done on a sample of PBMCs. Here the CDR3 reads CASSPTLAGGADTQYF. Here the CDR3 DNA reads TGTGCCAGCAGTCCAACTCTAGCGGGGGGAGCCGATACGCAGTATTTT.